This is a list of T cell receptor beta chains from one sample in a study of Graves' ophthalmopathy and Graves' hyperthyroidism. A single record per CDR3 protein comes from TCRdb applying MiXCR to the multiplex PCR reads. Of about 370,000 distinct CDR3 sequences listed, 17% are singletons. The sample comprised peripheral blood. The receptor source for this set is an adult woman with stable Graves' hyperthyroidism. The CDR3 runs from the conserved cysteine through the conserved F or W. D genes are given only for firm matches. Size tells how often a clone was seen (once, few, many) or the class of an expanded clone, and some rows leave it out.

v_gene	abundance	d_gene	j_gene	CDR3aa	CDR3nt
TRBV4-1	few	.	TRBJ2-7	CASSQRGGRARSYEQYF	TGCGCCAGCAGCCAACGCGGAGGCAGGGCCCGCTCCTACGAGCAGTACTTC
TRBV20-1	many	.	TRBJ2-7	CSASRDGASYEQYF	TGCAGTGCTAGCCGGGACGGAGCCTCCTACGAGCAGTACTTC
TRBV6-1	many	.	TRBJ2-7	CASSDASTEQYF	TGTGCCAGCAGCGACGCGTCTACCGAGCAGTACTTC
TRBV29-1	many	TRBD2	TRBJ2-2	CSVPLAGYTGELFF	TGCAGCGTTCCGCTAGCGGGATACACCGGGGAGCTGTTTTTT
TRBV7-9	many	.	TRBJ1-1	CASSEKGGGGTEAFF	TGTGCCAGCAGTGAAAAGGGGGGAGGAGGCACTGAAGCTTTCTTT
TRBV2	many	.	TRBJ2-7	CASSVLGDHEQYF	TGTGCCAGCAGTGTTCTCGGGGACCACGAGCAGTACTTC
TRBV2	many	TRBD1	TRBJ2-7	CASSEEAGGREQYF	TGTGCCAGCAGTGAAGAGGCAGGGGGCCGGGAGCAGTACTTC
TRBV28	many	.	TRBJ1-1	CASLRGDMNTEAFF	TGTGCCAGCCTGAGGGGGGACATGAACACTGAAGCTTTCTTT
TRBV25-1	.	.	TRBJ1-2	CASSDGPGVGYTF	TGTGCCAGCAGTGATGGGCCAGGGGTCGGCTACACCTTC
TRBV28	many	.	TRBJ2-7	CASSSPLEASYEQYF	TGTGCCAGCAGTTCGCCCCTTGAGGCATCCTACGAGCAGTACTTC
TRBV6-2/TRBV6-3	.	TRBD2	TRBJ2-7	CASSYNRRVLAEYEQYF	TGTGCCAGCAGTTATAATCGACGCGTCCTAGCGGAATACGAGCAGTACTTC
TRBV7-2	many	.	TRBJ2-5	CASSLARETQYF	TGTGCCAGCAGTTTAGCGAGGGAGACCCAGTACTTC
TRBV27	many	.	TRBJ1-6	CASSYEGIWGSPLHF	TGTGCCAGCAGTTATGAGGGCATTTGGGGGTCACCCCTCCACTTT
TRBV12-3/TRBV12-4	many	.	TRBJ2-5	CASSTDQQETQYF	TGTGCCAGCAGTACGGACCAGCAAGAGACCCAGTACTTC
TRBV29-1	many	TRBD1	TRBJ1-2	CSVQTGDYGYTF	TGCAGCGTGCAAACAGGGGACTATGGCTACACCTTC
TRBV12-3/TRBV12-4	.	.	TRBJ2-7	CASRIVPQGDQYF	TGTGCCAGCAGAATAGTCCCCCAGGGCGATCAGTACTTC
TRBV7-9	many	.	TRBJ1-2	CASSNPGIYGYTF	TGTGCCAGCAGCAATCCCGGGATATATGGCTACACCTTC
TRBV29-1	few	.	TRBJ2-1	CSVSGTYNEKFF	TGCAGCGTTTCCGGAACTTACAATGAGAAGTTCTTC